A single sample gave rise to the 10 T cell receptor beta chains below, sequenced in a study of blood T cell repertoires in COVID-19. The protocol was immunoSEQ multiplex PCR, while the TCRdb copy is restricted to in-frame clones and leaves out a portion. Counted here are roughly 80,000 clones, 88% occurring once; the ten biggest clones make up 6% to 7.5%. The sample comprised peripheral blood. The source is an elderly woman with acute or convalescent COVID-19.

The chain couples TRBV3-1 (or the pseudogene TRBV3-2) to TRBJ1-5; D call uncertain. The CDR3 contains 12 residues. Germline values: CDR1 LGHDT, CDR2 YNNKEL (reference sequence). Trimming stripped 0 bases from V and 11 bases from J, with 8 bases between. This chain's CDR3 is CASSQEGRAQHF. The CDR3 bases are TGTGCCAGCAGCCAAGAAGGGAGAGCCCAGCATTTT.

The rearrangement links TRBV6-4 to TRBJ1-2, with D maybe TRBD1 (6 bases). Trimming shortened V by 5 bases and J by 0 bases, and 13 bases separated the two germline ends. The CDR3 loop spans 15 amino acids. In germline, CDR1 is MRHNA, CDR2 SNTAGT. The CDR3 protein is CASSYREGANYGYTF. For the CDR3, the DNA is TGTGCCAGCAGTTACAGGGAGGGGGCTAACTATGGCTACACCTTC.

The chain combines TRBV5-6 with TRBJ1-2, with D uncertain. The CDR3 runs to 15 residues. The germline V gene encodes CDR1 SGHDT and CDR2 YYEEEE. V lost 0 bases, J lost 2 bases, and 11 bases lay in between. For the CDR3, the DNA is TGTGCCAGCAGCTTGGGTTACGCAGGAAACTATGGCTACACCTTC. It translates to CASSLGYAGNYGYTF.

The chain recombines TRBV25-1 with TRBJ1-2; TRBD1 is a possible D gene (5 bases). The V gene's germline CDR1 is MGHDK and CDR2 SYGVNS. The CDR3 spans 15 residues. Trimming cost V 2 bases and J 4 bases, with 14 bases left between them. DNA for the CDR3: TGTGCCAGCAGTGAACACGGACACTCATCCTATGGCTACACCTTC. Translated: CASSEHGHSSYGYTF.

J is TRBJ1-5 and V is TRBV24-1; D is possibly TRBD1 (6 bases). V lost 9 bases, J lost 5 bases, and 13 bases lay in between. Germline CDR1 reads KGHDR; CDR2 reads SFDVKD. The CDR3 totals 13 residues. CDR3 in DNA: TGTGCCACCTCTCGGGGGGCCCATCAGCCCCAGCATTTT. It yields the protein CATSRGAHQPQHF.

The chain carries TRBV21-1 and TRBJ2-7; the table's D gene call, TRBD1, was not cross checked with the DNA. TRBV21-1 is an annotated pseudogene. The CDR3 is 16 residues long. In DNA form, the CDR3 reads TGTGCCAGCAGCGAAATTATCCGGGACAGACCTTACGAGCAGTACTTC. Translation gives CASSEIIRDRPYEQYF.

The chain is built from TRBV6-5 and TRBJ1-6; 7 bases align to TRBD1. This CDR3 spans 13 amino acids. V shed 2 bases and J 12 bases; nucleotides not matched to a gene: 4. The V gene's germline CDR1 is MNHEY and CDR2 SVGAGI. This CDR3 reads CASSYEQGQPLHF. The CDR3 DNA reads TGTGCCAGCAGTTACGAACAGGGGCAACCCCTCCACTTT.

The V and J genes are TRBV5-1 and TRBJ1-1; D possibly corresponds to TRBD1 (5 bases). The germline CDR1 and CDR2 sequences are SGHRS and YFSETQ. V was shortened by 5 bases and J by 1 base, with 9 bases between the two germline ends. The CDR3 covers 13 residues. For the CDR3, the DNA is TGCGCCAGCAGAGTACAGGAGAACACTGAAGCTTTCTTT. It codes for CASRVQENTEAFF.

This rearrangement joins TRBV27 to TRBJ2-7; TRBD1 matches at 9 bases. The ends lost 3 bases at V and 7 bases at J; junction bases unmatched: 10. There are 15 residues in the CDR3. Germline lookup yields CDR1 MNHEY and CDR2 SMNVEV (reference sequence). CDR3 loop: CASSLFRDRVGEQYF. DNA for the CDR3: TGTGCCAGCAGTTTGTTCCGGGACAGGGTGGGGGAGCAGTACTTC.

The rearrangement joins TRBV7-2 to TRBJ1-6; 9 nucleotides match TRBD1. V trimming: 4 bases; J trimming: 9 bases; junction bases outside the gene matches: 7. Germline-derived CDR1 and CDR2 are SGHTA and FQGNSA. The CDR3 extends over 15 amino acids. CDR3 coding DNA: TGTGCCAGCAGCTCTTACGGGACAGGGAGTTCACCCCTCCACTTT. This encodes CASSSYGTGSSPLHF.